The rows below give T cell receptor beta chains drawn from one sample of a study of shared T cell receptors in the human thymus. The table came from immunoSEQ multiplex PCR; TCRdb's copy has only in-frame clones and leaves some out. The sample has hundreds of thousands of clones, over 75% seen once. These same records also appear under a second study, on human thymus T cells.

Material for sequencing was thymocytes. The receptors shown here come from a boy younger than two with a congenital heart defect. The CDR3 runs from the conserved cysteine through the conserved F or W. The D gene is left open where the match is weak. Some rows have no size entry. The others give once, few or many, or a class for an expanded clone.

>TRBV14|TRBJ2-1|.|.
TGTGCCAGCAGCCTCCCGGGTAATCCCCGGAATGAGCAGTTCTTC
CASSLPGNPRNEQFF
>TRBV28|TRBJ1-2|.|.
TGTGCCAGCAGTCAGACAGAGAATGGCTACACCTTC
CASSQTENGYTF
>TRBV10-1|TRBJ2-1|.|.
TGCGCCAGCAGTCCGGGACACAAATCCCATGGATCCTACAATGAGCAGTTCTTC
CASSPGHKSHGSYNEQFF
>TRBV12-5|TRBJ2-3|.|.
TGTGCTAGGGATCTAGAGGGCACAGATACGCAGTATTTT
CARDLEGTDTQYF
>TRBV27|TRBJ1-4|.|.
TGTGCCAGCAGTCCAGAAAACAGGGATGGTAATGAAAAACTGTTTTTT
CASSPENRDGNEKLFF
>TRBV19|TRBJ2-7|.|.
TGTGCCGGCCCCAGGTGGGCTTTCATATCTTCCTACGAGCAGTACTTC
CAGPRWAFISSYEQYF
>TRBV6-5|TRBJ2-5|.|.
TGTGCCAGCAGTTACTCCCCGTACCAAGAGACCCAGTACTTC
CASSYSPYQETQYF
>TRBV30|TRBJ2-1|.|TRBD2
TGTGCCTGGACCGTGGGATGCGCCACCGGGAGGGGCGCATACAATGAGCAGTTCTTC
CAWTVGCATGRGAYNEQFF
>TRBV7-3|TRBJ2-7|.|TRBD2
TGTGCCAGCAGCGTTGGCGGGAGCTCCTACGAGCAGTACTTC
CASSVGGSSYEQYF
>TRBV6-1|TRBJ1-1|.|TRBD1
TGTGCCAGCAGTGACCCGACAGGGCAAGGGGGCACTGAAGCTTTCTTT
CASSDPTGQGGTEAFF
>TRBV20-1|TRBJ2-7|once|.
TGCAGTGCCCCTTCGGTGGAGCAGTACTTC
CSAPSVEQYF
>TRBV19|TRBJ2-6|.|TRBD1
TGTGCCAGTAGTCCGCGGGACAGGGCGGGCTCTGGGGCCAACGTCCTGACTTTC
CASSPRDRAGSGANVLTF
>TRBV10-1|TRBJ2-7|.|.
TGCGCCAGCAGTGAGTCGAGGCTCCACGAGCAGTACTTC
CASSESRLHEQYF
>TRBV15|TRBJ2-1|.|TRBD2
TGTGCCACCAGCAGAGGGGGGACTAGCGGGTACAATGAGCAGTTCTTC
CATSRGGTSGYNEQFF
>TRBV7-2|TRBJ2-2|.|TRBD2
TGTGCCAGCAGCCCCCGGAGGGTAGCGGGAAGCGGCGGGGAGCTGTTTTTT
CASSPRRVAGSGGELFF
>TRBV5-1|TRBJ2-1|.|TRBD1
TGCGCCAGCAGCTCGCACCCTTCACGTGGGACAGGGGGAAATGAGCAGTTCTTC
CASSSHPSRGTGGNEQFF
>TRBV18|TRBJ1-1|.|.
TGTGCCAGCTCACCACTGGCGGGGGGGGATGAAGCTTTCTTT
CASSPLAGGDEAFF
>TRBV2|TRBJ2-2|.|TRBD1
TGTGCCAGCAGTCGAGGGGGACAGCACACCGGGGAGCTGTTTTTT
CASSRGGQHTGELFF
>TRBV6-1|TRBJ2-5|.|.
TGTGCCAGCAGTGAAGCAGGGCAGGGGCCATACCAAGAGACCCAGTACTTC
CASSEAGQGPYQETQYF
>TRBV11-1|TRBJ2-1|once|TRBD2
TGTGCCAGCAGCTTTTGGGTAGCGGGAGGGCCGTGGTTCTTC
CASSFWVAGGPWFF
>TRBV28|TRBJ2-3|few|TRBD2
TGTGCCAGCAGTTTGGCCTTAGCGGGAAAGGAAACAGATACGCAGTATTTT
CASSLALAGKETDTQYF
>TRBV4-3|TRBJ2-7|.|TRBD2
TGCGCCAGCAGCCCTAGACTAGCAGCTACCTACGAGCAGTACTTC
CASSPRLAATYEQYF
>TRBV5-8|TRBJ2-7|.|TRBD1
TGTGCCAGCAGCACATACAGGGGGACGCACGGCTACGAGCAGTACTTC
CASSTYRGTHGYEQYF
>TRBV12-5|TRBJ2-3|.|TRBD2
TGTGCTAGTGGGTTTGGAGGTGGCGGGAGGGCTAACACAGATACGCAGTATTTT
CASGFGGGGRANTDTQYF
>TRBV18|TRBJ1-1|few|.
TGTGCCAGCTCACCAGGAGGCATGAACACTGAAGCTTTCTTT
CASSPGGMNTEAFF
>TRBV6-6|TRBJ2-5|.|.
TGTGCCAGCAGTCTATACACCGGGGAGACCCAGTACTTC
CASSLYTGETQYF
>TRBV7-2|TRBJ1-1|.|.
TGTGCCAGCAGCTCCCCGGGGAACACTGAAGCTTTCTTT
CASSSPGNTEAFF
>TRBV5-6|TRBJ2-1|.|.
TGTGCCAGCAGCTTGGTAGCGGCCTACAATGAGCAGTTCTTC
CASSLVAAYNEQFF
>TRBV30|TRBJ2-6|.|.
TGTGTGGCAGGGAAGAAATCTGGGGCCAACGTCCTGACTTTC
CVAGKKSGANVLTF
>TRBV4-1|TRBJ2-7|.|TRBD2
TGCGCCAGCAGCCAAGGGGGACTAGCGGGAGGGCACGAGCAGTACTTC
CASSQGGLAGGHEQYF
>TRBV29-1|TRBJ1-2|.|.
TGCAGCCTCCGGGACACTAGTAACTATGGCTACACCTTC
CSLRDTSNYGYTF
>TRBV7-3|TRBJ2-1|.|TRBD2
TGTGCCAGCAGCGAGGGGACTAGCGGGACCTACAATGAGCAGTTCTTC
CASSEGTSGTYNEQFF
>TRBV5-1|TRBJ2-2|.|TRBD1
TGCGCCAGCAGCCATCCGGGACAGGGGGCCGGGGAGCTGTTTTTT
CASSHPGQGAGELFF
>TRBV4-3|TRBJ2-7|.|TRBD1
TGCGCCAGCAGCCAAGATCGGGCCGGGACAGGGGCCCCTGTTCGGCACGGCGAGCAGTACTTC
CASSQDRAGTGAPVRHGEQYF
>TRBV9|TRBJ1-4|.|TRBD1
TGTGCCAGCAGCCCGGGACAGCGTACGGCTGAAAAACTGTTTTTT
CASSPGQRTAEKLFF
>TRBV7-8|TRBJ2-5|.|TRBD2
TGTGCCAGCACCTCCTTAGCGGGGTCGCCCTGGGAGACCCAGTACTTC
CASTSLAGSPWETQYF
>TRBV27|TRBJ2-3|.|.
TGTGCCAGCAGTTTAGGTAGCGATAGCACAGATACGCAGTATTTT
CASSLGSDSTDTQYF
>TRBV5-1|TRBJ2-5|.|.
TGCGCCAGCAGCTTCGGGGGGCGGCCGTCGAGTTCCCAGTACTTC
CASSFGGRPSSSQYF
>TRBV6-5|TRBJ2-1|once|TRBD2
TGTGCCAGCAGCGGGAGGCCAGCGTCCCACAATGAGCAGTTCTTC
CASSGRPASHNEQFF
>TRBV6-4|TRBJ2-3|.|TRBD2
TGTGCCAGCAGTGATGGTCGGCTAGCGGGAGGCCGGCGTACAGATACGCAGTATTTT
CASSDGRLAGGRRTDTQYF
>TRBV28|TRBJ2-1|.|TRBD1
TGTGCCAGCATGTGGACAGGGGTCTCCTACAATGAGCAGTTCTTC
CASMWTGVSYNEQFF
>TRBV30|TRBJ1-4|.|TRBD1
TGTGCCTGGAGTACCAGGGGGCCCGGTGAAAAACTGTTTTTT
CAWSTRGPGEKLFF
>TRBV9|TRBJ2-7|.|TRBD1
TGTGCCAGCAGCCCCCGAACTACAGGGGGCGAGCAGTACTTC
CASSPRTTGGEQYF
>TRBV27|TRBJ1-5|.|.
TGTGCCAGCACCCCTTCTGGGCGCAATCAGCCCCAGCATTTT
CASTPSGRNQPQHF
>TRBV6-5|TRBJ1-4|.|.
TGTGCCAGCAGTTGGAGAGCAACTAATGAAAAACTGTTTTTT
CASSWRATNEKLFF
>TRBV14|TRBJ2-1|.|.
TGTGCCAGCAGCCTTAGGAGAATAAACAGGTTCGAACCTCTCTCCTACAATGAGCAGTTCTTC
CASSLRRINRFEPLSYNEQFF
>TRBV29-1|TRBJ2-7|.|TRBD2
TGCAGCGTAACCTCCCCGGGGGGAACCGAGCAGTACTTC
CSVTSPGGTEQYF
>TRBV19|TRBJ2-7|.|TRBD2
TGTGCCAGTAGTACCAGACTAGCGGGGCTCTACGAGCAGTACTTC
CASSTRLAGLYEQYF
>TRBV2|TRBJ1-2|.|TRBD1
TGTGCCAGCAAGGACAGGGCCCGCCCGGGATATGGCTACACCTTC
CASKDRARPGYGYTF
>TRBV27|TRBJ2-7|.|TRBD2
TGTGCCAGCAGTTTCCGACCGACTAGCGGGCGAGCCTACGAGCAGTACTTC
CASSFRPTSGRAYEQYF
>TRBV18|TRBJ2-1|once|TRBD2
TGTGCCAGCTCGCCGGGAGGGCCGCGCAATGAGCAGTTCTTC
CASSPGGPRNEQFF
>TRBV2|TRBJ2-7|.|.
TGTGCCCGCGGGGATCGACCAACCTACGAGCAGTACTTC
CARGDRPTYEQYF